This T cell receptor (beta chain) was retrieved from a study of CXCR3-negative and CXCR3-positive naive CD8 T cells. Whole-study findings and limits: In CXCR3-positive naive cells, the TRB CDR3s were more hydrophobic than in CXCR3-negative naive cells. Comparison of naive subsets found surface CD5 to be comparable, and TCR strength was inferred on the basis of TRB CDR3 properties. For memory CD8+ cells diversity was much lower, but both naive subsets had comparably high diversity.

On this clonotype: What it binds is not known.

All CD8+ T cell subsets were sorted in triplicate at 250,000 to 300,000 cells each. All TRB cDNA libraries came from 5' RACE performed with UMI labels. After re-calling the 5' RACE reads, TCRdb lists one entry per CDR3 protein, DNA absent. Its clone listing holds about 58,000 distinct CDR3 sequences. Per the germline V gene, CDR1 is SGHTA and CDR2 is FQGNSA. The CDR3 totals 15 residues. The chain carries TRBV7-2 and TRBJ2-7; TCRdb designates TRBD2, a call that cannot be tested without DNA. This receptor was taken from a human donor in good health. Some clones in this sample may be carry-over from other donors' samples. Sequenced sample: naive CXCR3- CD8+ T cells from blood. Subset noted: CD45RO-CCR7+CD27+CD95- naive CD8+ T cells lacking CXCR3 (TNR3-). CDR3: CASSASSGSSYEQYF.